At least ten counts were recorded for the clone carrying this T cell receptor beta chain. Its antigen is not identified. CDR3 length equals 16 residues. V was clipped by 1 base and J by 5 bases; unmatched bases: 6. This sample was included in a study of breast tumors, draining lymph nodes, adjacent tissues. Study results and caveats: Tumors had less TCR diversity than lymph nodes, more than nontumor tissue. That most tumor T cells come from lymph nodes remained unproven.

TCRdb re-analysed the multiplex PCR reads in MiXCR, keeping a single row per CDR3 protein. The repertoire holds some 140,000 distinct CDR3 sequences, with 20% to 25% as singletons. The lymph nodes were axillary draining lymph nodes from breast cancer patients. The receptor was isolated from a female donor with breast cancer. Some clones in this sample may be carry-over from other donors' samples. The sequencing input was axillary lymph node tissue. The chain is built from TRBV12-3 or TRBV12-4 and TRBJ2-5, with 11 bases matching TRBD2. The CDR3 nucleotides are TGTGCCAGCAGTTTAGTAACTAGCGGGAGCGGGGAGACCCAGTACTTC. This sequence encodes CASSLVTSGSGETQYF.